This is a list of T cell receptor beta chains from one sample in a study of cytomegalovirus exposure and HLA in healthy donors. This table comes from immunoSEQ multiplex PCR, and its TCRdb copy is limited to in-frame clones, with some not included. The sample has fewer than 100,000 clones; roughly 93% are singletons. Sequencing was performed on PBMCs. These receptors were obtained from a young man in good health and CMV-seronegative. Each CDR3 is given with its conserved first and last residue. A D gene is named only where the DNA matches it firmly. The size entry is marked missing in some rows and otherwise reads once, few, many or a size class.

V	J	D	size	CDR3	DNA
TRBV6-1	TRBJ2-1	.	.	CASSDHSGWRGNEQFF	TGTGCCAGCAGTGATCACTCGGGGTGGCGAGGGAATGAGCAGTTCTTC
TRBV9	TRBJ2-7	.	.	CASSVAVGEVYEQYF	TGTGCCAGCAGCGTAGCTGTGGGAGAGGTCTACGAGCAGTACTTC
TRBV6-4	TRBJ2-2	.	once	CASSPRDTPNTGELFF	TGTGCCAGCAGTCCCCGGGACACTCCGAACACCGGGGAGCTGTTTTTT
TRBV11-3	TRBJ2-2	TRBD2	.	CASSRGLLNTGELFF	TGTGCCAGCAGCCGGGGACTACTTAACACCGGGGAGCTGTTTTTT
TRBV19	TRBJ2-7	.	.	CASSRPDSSYEQYF	TGTGCCAGTAGTCGACCCGACAGCTCCTACGAGCAGTACTTC
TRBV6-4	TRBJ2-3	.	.	CASSDSAGSTDTQYF	TGTGCCAGCAGTGACTCGGCGGGTAGCACAGATACGCAGTATTTT
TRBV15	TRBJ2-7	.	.	CATSRDLSGSIEQYF	TGTGCCACCAGCAGAGATCTTTCGGGGAGTATCGAGCAGTACTTC
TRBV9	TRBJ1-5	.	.	CASSVATVASNQPQHF	TGTGCCAGCAGCGTAGCTACGGTCGCTAGCAATCAGCCCCAGCATTTT
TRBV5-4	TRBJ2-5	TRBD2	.	CASSYTSGGYQETQYF	TGTGCCAGCAGCTACACTAGCGGGGGGTACCAAGAGACCCAGTACTTC
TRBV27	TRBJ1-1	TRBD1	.	CASSTKQGAGTEAFF	TGTGCCAGCAGTACCAAACAGGGGGCCGGCACTGAAGCTTTCTTT
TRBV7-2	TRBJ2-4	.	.	CASSPVLLAKNIQYF	TGTGCCAGCAGCCCCGTACTACTAGCCAAAAACATTCAGTACTTC
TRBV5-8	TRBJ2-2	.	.	CASSFMVRNTGELFF	TGTGCCAGCAGCTTCATGGTCAGAAACACCGGGGAGCTGTTTTTT
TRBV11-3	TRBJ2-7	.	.	CASSQERGFSYEQYF	TGTGCCAGCAGCCAGGAAAGGGGATTTTCCTACGAGCAGTACTTC
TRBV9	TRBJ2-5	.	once	CASSVDGPETQYF	TGTGCCAGCAGCGTAGACGGTCCCGAGACCCAGTACTTC
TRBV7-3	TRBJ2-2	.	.	CASSDSRAGELFF	TGTGCCAGCAGCGACAGCAGGGCCGGGGAGCTGTTTTTT
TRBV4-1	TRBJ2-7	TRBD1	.	CASSQGNRDRFNEQYF	TGCGCCAGCAGCCAGGGCAACCGGGACAGGTTCAACGAGCAGTACTTC
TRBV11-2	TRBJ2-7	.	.	CASSDRWQVVHEQYF	TGTGCCAGCAGCGACCGCTGGCAGGTCGTCCACGAGCAGTACTTC
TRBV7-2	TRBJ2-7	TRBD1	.	CASSPNPGQVYEQYF	TGTGCCAGCAGCCCAAACCCGGGACAGGTCTACGAGCAGTACTTC
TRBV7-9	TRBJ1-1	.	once	CASSPRSDTNRNTEAFF	TGTGCCAGCAGCCCCCGATCTGATACTAATCGGAACACTGAAGCTTTCTTT
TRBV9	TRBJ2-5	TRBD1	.	CASSPGTGQETQYF	TGTGCCAGCAGCCCCGGGACAGGGCAAGAGACCCAGTACTTC
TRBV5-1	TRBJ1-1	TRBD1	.	CASSFLTGESEAFF	TGCGCCAGCAGCTTCCTAACAGGGGAATCTGAAGCTTTCTTT
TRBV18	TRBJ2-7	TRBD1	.	CASSPSGQASYEQYF	TGTGCCAGCTCACCTTCGGGACAGGCCTCCTACGAGCAGTACTTC
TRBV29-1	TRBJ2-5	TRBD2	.	CSLRTLAGPQETQYF	TGCAGCCTGAGAACTCTAGCGGGGCCACAAGAGACCCAGTACTTC
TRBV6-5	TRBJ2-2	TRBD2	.	CASTTLGGGGGELFF	TGTGCCAGCACCACCTTGGGCGGGGGTGGCGGGGAGCTGTTTTTT
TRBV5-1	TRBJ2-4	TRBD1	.	CASSLVGTGDLFAKNIQYF	TGCGCCAGCAGCTTGGTGGGGACAGGGGATCTCTTCGCCAAAAACATTCAGTACTTC
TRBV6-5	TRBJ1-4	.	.	CASSLGRPDEKLFF	TGTGCCAGCAGTTTGGGGCGCCCAGATGAAAAACTGTTTTTT
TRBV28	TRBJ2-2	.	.	CASTTGSGELFF	TGTGCCAGCACCACAGGGTCCGGGGAGTTGTTTTTT